The 25 T cell receptor beta chains reported below all come from one sample, sequenced in a study of blood T cell repertoires in COVID-19. Sequenced by immunoSEQ multiplex PCR; TCRdb stores in-frame clones only, minus some. This sample has about 180,000 clones, with more than 85% found just once. The sample consisted of peripheral blood. These receptors were taken from a man aged 45-65 years with acute or convalescent COVID-19.

The chain combines TRBV4-3 with TRBJ2-1; 7 bases are a match to TRBD2. J gave up 9 bases and V 1 base, and 6 bases lay outside the gene matches. This CDR3 has 14 residues. In germline, CDR1 is LGHNA, CDR2 YSLEER. The CDR3 nucleotides read TGCGCCAGCAGCCAAGCTCTGACTAGCCGTGAGCAGTTCTTC. This sequence encodes CASSQALTSREQFF.

J is TRBJ2-3 and V is TRBV4-1; 9 positions agree with TRBD2. V was clipped by 3 bases and J by 6 bases; unmatched bases: 10. The CDR3 is made up of 16 amino acids. Germline V gives CDR1 MGHRA, CDR2 YSYEKL. The CDR3 DNA sequence: TGCGCCAGCAGCCAGCTAGCGGGGCTCGACCCGGATACGCAGTATTTT. It specifies CASSQLAGLDPDTQYF.

Only a few counts were recorded for this clone. This sequence joins TRBV10-3 and TRBJ2-7, with 10 bases lining up with TRBD1. The CDR3 is 13 residues long. With 7 bases clipped from V and 3 bases from J, the junction kept 3 bases outside the gene matches. The germline gives CDR1 ENHRY, CDR2 SYGVKD. The CDR3 nucleotides read TGTGCCATCAAGGGGACAGGGGTCTACGAGCAGTACTTC. This gives the protein CAIKGTGVYEQYF.

The chain carries TRBV30 and TRBJ1-1; D is ambiguous. Trimming removed 7 bases from V and 1 base from J, with 7 bases in between. The germline gives CDR1 GTSNPN, CDR2 SVGIG (reference sequence). The CDR3 consists of 11 residues. The CDR3 DNA reads TGTGCCTTCCAGCGGAACACTGAAGCTTTCTTT. It codes for CAFQRNTEAFF.

The chain joins TRBV5-4 to TRBJ1-2; 12 bases map to TRBD1. J lost 1 base, V lost 4 bases, and 5 bases had no gene match. Germline CDR1 is SGHNT and CDR2 is YYREEE (reference sequence). The CDR3 sequence is 16 residues long. CDR3 region: CASSLGQGANNYGYTF. The CDR3 DNA reads as TGTGCCAGCAGCCTGGGACAGGGGGCCAATAACTATGGCTACACCTTC.

This chain joins TRBV6-5 and TRBJ1-4, with 9 bases identical to TRBD1. CDR1 and CDR2 (germline): MNHEY, SVGAGI. The CDR3 length is 14 residues. Losses at the gene ends were 8 bases for V and 10 bases for J; bases not matched to a gene: 11. CDR3 nucleotide sequence: TGTGCCAGCCGAGACAGGGGGGAGGGTGGAAAACTGTTTTTT. This encodes CASRDRGEGGKLFF.

The gene calls are TRBV5-1 and TRBJ1-3; no firm D call. Looked up from germline, CDR1 is SGHRS and CDR2 is YFSETQ. V was clipped by 0 bases and J by 3 bases, with 16 bases between them. The CDR3 totals 17 residues. The CDR3 DNA reads as TGCGCCAGCAGCTTGGAACACATTGGAGTCAATGGAAACACCATATATTTT. This sequence encodes CASSLEHIGVNGNTIYF.

The CDR3 is CASSFTATDTQYF. The DNA for the CDR3 is TGTGCCAGCAGCTTTACAGCCACAGATACGCAGTATTTT. The V and J genes are TRBV5-5 and TRBJ2-3; no reliable D call. This CDR3 region has 13 residues. Germline CDR1 SGHKS, CDR2 YYEKEE (reference sequence). V shed 2 bases and J shed 2 bases, with 6 bases lying between them.

The rearrangement joins TRBV21-1 to TRBJ1-2; the D segment call TRBD1 is taken from the table without a DNA check. TRBV21-1 constitutes a pseudogene. CDR3 size: 11 residues. The CDR3: CASSIPTGHTF. The CDR3 DNA follows: TGTGCCAGCAGCATTCCGACAGGACACACCTTC.

The chain has TRBV7-2 and TRBJ2-6; no reliable D call. The V gene's germline CDR1 is SGHTA and CDR2 FQGNSA. There are 15 residues in the CDR3. V dropped 0 bases and J dropped 2 bases, with 5 bases sitting between them. The CDR3 DNA is TGTGCCAGCAGCTTAGCGCGGACTGGGGCCAACGTCCTGACTTTC. It is translated as CASSLARTGANVLTF.

The chain uses TRBV3-1 (or the pseudogene TRBV3-2) and TRBJ2-1, with TRBD1 identical over 8 bases. V trimming: 7 bases; J trimming: 4 bases; junction bases outside the gene matches: 9. CDR3 length: 15 residues. Germline lookup yields CDR1 LGHDT and CDR2 YNNKEL (reference sequence). The CDR3 coding sequence is TGTGCCAGCAACACCGGGACAGGTCCATACAATGAGCAGTTCTTC. Translated: CASNTGTGPYNEQFF.

V gene TRBV19 combines with J gene TRBJ1-5; 9 bases agree with TRBD1. After removal of 3 bases from V and 4 bases from J, the junction contained 4 bases not matched to a gene. This CDR3 comprises 15 residues. Germline V gives CDR1 LNHDA, CDR2 SQIVND (reference sequence). The CDR3 DNA reads TGTGCCAGTAGTATGGGACAGGGAAGGAATCAGCCCCAGCATTTT. It translates to CASSMGQGRNQPQHF.

This rearrangement joins TRBV18 to TRBJ2-3; D remains unclear. Germline V lookup: CDR1 KGHSH, CDR2 LQKENI. This CDR3 spans 11 amino acids. V was clipped by 4 bases and J by 5 bases, with 4 bases between them. For the CDR3, the DNA is TGTGCCAGCTCACTAGAAGATACGCAGTATTTT. It translates to CASSLEDTQYF.

V is TRBV7-6 and J is TRBJ2-6; D is unresolved. V lost 5 bases and J lost 1, with 15 bases in between. The CDR3 totals 17 residues. Germline assignment: CDR1 SGHVS and CDR2 FNYEAQ. The CDR3 here is CASSPQIPGSGANVLTF. The CDR3 nucleotides are TGTGCCAGCAGCCCCCAAATTCCGGGTTCTGGGGCCAACGTCCTGACTTTC.

V gene TRBV7-9 combines with J gene TRBJ2-2, with 13 positions matching TRBD2. This CDR3 comprises 15 residues. The V gene end was trimmed by 6 bases and the J gene end by 6 bases; junction bases not matched to a gene: 4. Germline CDR1 SEHNR, CDR2 FQNEAQ (reference sequence). In DNA form, the CDR3 reads TGTGCCAGCAGACCACTAGCGGGAGGGTCCGGGGAGCTGTTTTTT. Protein sequence: CASRPLAGGSGELFF.

This rearrangement joins TRBV7-2 to TRBJ1-5; perhaps TRBD1 as D (6 bases). The CDR3 contains 15 residues. Trimming cost V 5 bases and J 6 bases, with 17 bases left between them. Per germline, CDR1 SGHTA and CDR2 FQGNSA. CDR3 sequence: CASSPQGGRGQPQHF. The CDR3 bases are TGTGCCAGCAGCCCCCAAGGGGGACGGGGTCAGCCCCAGCATTTT.

The rearrangement links TRBV7-2 to TRBJ1-4; D might be TRBD1 (6 bases). The CDR3 is 14 amino acids. CDR1 and CDR2 (germline): SGHTA, FQGNSA. Deletions cut 6 bases from V and 8 bases from J, with 16 bases between. Here the CDR3 DNA reads TGTGCCAGCAGGCACGGGACATCCCGCGAAAAACTGTTTTTT. It encodes CASRHGTSREKLFF.

V and J are TRBV27 and TRBJ1-2; D possibly corresponds to TRBD1 (5 bases). The length of the CDR3 is 14 residues. Germline assignment: CDR1 MNHEY and CDR2 SMNVEV (reference sequence). Trimming removed 5 bases from V and 6 bases from J, with 16 bases in between. For the CDR3, the DNA is TGTGCCAGCAGTCAAGCGGGGGGGGGACATGGCTACACCTTC. Protein: CASSQAGGGHGYTF.

The chain carries TRBV19 and TRBJ1-1; D is perhaps TRBD1 (6 bases). This CDR3 contains 16 residues. Germline CDR1 is LNHDA and CDR2 is SQIVND (reference sequence). Trimming removed 3 bases from V and 4 bases from J, with 18 bases in between. The CDR3 DNA reads TGTGCCAGTAGTATTGGGCCAGGGGAAGTAGGCACTGAAGCTTTCTTT. This translates into CASSIGPGEVGTEAFF.

The chain links TRBV15 to TRBJ1-3; D not certain. V lost 0 bases, J lost 0 bases, and 6 bases lay in between. The length of the CDR3 is 15 residues. Germline CDR1 reads LNHNV; CDR2 reads YYDKDF (reference sequence). DNA for the CDR3: TGTGCCACCAGCAGAGATGTATTCTCTGGAAACACCATATATTTT. Translating gives CATSRDVFSGNTIYF. Using reference TRBV15 and TRBJ1-3 for the parts outside the CDR3, the full variable domain is DAMVIQNPRYQVTQFGKPVTLSCSQTLNHNVMYWYQQKSSQAPKLLFHYYDKDFNNEADTPDNFQSRRPNTSFCFLDIRSPGLGDTAMYLCATSRDVFSGNTIYFGEGSWLTVV.

The V call is TRBV5-5, the J call TRBJ2-1; D remains unclear. The V gene lost 0 bases and the J gene lost 0 bases, with 16 bases spanning the gap. The CDR3 has 18 residues. Germline V CDR1 and CDR2: SGHKS, YYEKEE (reference sequence). Here the CDR3 DNA reads TGTGCCAGCAGCTTGGTCTACTTCGATATGAGCTCCTACAATGAGCAGTTCTTC. Protein: CASSLVYFDMSSYNEQFF.

The gene calls are TRBV5-4 and TRBJ2-5, with a weak D call TRBD2 (5 bases). The CDR3 contains 12 residues. Per the germline V gene, CDR1 is SGHNT and CDR2 is YYREEE (reference sequence). V was trimmed by 4 bases and J by 5 bases, leaving 9 bases between them. The CDR3: CASSPSGETQYF. The CDR3 DNA reads as TGTGCCAGCAGCCCCTCGGGGGAGACCCAGTACTTC. The variable domain in full, with the rest retrieved from reference TRBV5-4 and TRBJ2-5, is ETGVTQSPTHLIKTRGQQVTLRCSSQSGHNTVSWYQQALGQGPQFIFQYYREEENGRGNFPPRFSGLQFPNYSSELNVNALELDDSALYLCASSPSGETQYFGPGTRLLVL.

The gene calls are TRBV2 and TRBJ2-3; 7 bases agree with TRBD1. J was trimmed by 5 bases and V by 5 bases; bases with no gene match: 7. In germline, CDR1 is SNHLY, CDR2 FYNNEI. This CDR3 contains 14 residues. The CDR3 DNA reads as TGTGCCAGCAGTACCCGGACAGGAGGAGATACGCAGTATTTT. This codes for CASSTRTGGDTQYF. Full variable domain (missing parts from reference TRBV2 and TRBJ2-3): EPEVTQTPSHQVTQMGQEVILRCVPISNHLYFYWYRQILGQKVEFLVSFYNNEISEKSEIFDDQFSVERPDGSNFTLKIRSTKLEDSAMYFCASSTRTGGDTQYFGPGTRLTVL.

This CDR3 reads CASSQRLAEATGELFF. The CDR3 DNA follows: TGCGCCAGCAGCCAACGACTAGCGGAAGCCACCGGGGAGCTGTTTTTT. J is TRBJ2-2 and V is TRBV4-3; 9 bases match TRBD2. The germline V gene encodes CDR1 LGHNA and CDR2 YSLEER. The ends lost 2 bases at V and 4 bases at J; junction bases unmatched: 5. The CDR3 extends over 16 amino acids.

This chain joins TRBV5-1 and TRBJ2-5, with D uncertain. Germline V gene sequence: CDR1 SGHRS, CDR2 YFSETQ. There are 14 residues in the CDR3. V was cut by 0 bases and J by 2 bases, with 8 bases left in between. The CDR3 DNA reads TGCGCCAGCAGCTTGGGCCAAACACAAGAGACCCAGTACTTC. Amino acid sequence: CASSLGQTQETQYF.